This T cell receptor beta chain was found in a study of blood T cells in healthy people across ages (dated by TCRdb to the mid-2010s). Background for the entire study: Template switching captured roughly one uniquely barcoded TCR beta cDNA molecule per two T cells in model experiments. To track age-related changes in TCR beta repertoire diversity, the study relied on deep sequencing normalized with unique cDNA molecular identifiers. The donors were split into four age groups: young (average about 15 years), middle-aged (over 35), aged (more than 60) and long-lived (approximately 89). Two additional independent replicas of 1 million unique cDNA reads from the same blood draw were analyzed for two donors (one aged 18 to 30 and one aged 80 or older).

The table lists this clonotype with a few counts. The antigen it recognizes is unknown. No quality values exist for individual bases; no much larger clone is one base distant. The donors were around 39 Caucasian individuals from Russia, aged roughly 6 to 100 years, who were systemically healthy. Each donor gave ten milliliters of peripheral blood, collected into EDTA-treated Vacutainer tubes. Ficoll-Paque density-gradient centrifugation was used to isolate PBMCs, with at least 6.5 million per sample. Trizol reagent was used to extract total RNA from PBMCs, with at least 5.5 micrograms per sample. Naive CD45RAhigh/CD27high T cell percentages were measured by flow cytometry on a PBMC aliquot from every donor. The CDR3 starts with the cysteine, ends with the phenylalanine, and has 15 residues. Only the CDR3 portion is preserved as DNA: 45 bases, with reading frame beginning at the first base. Trimming at the junction amounts to 0 bases on V and 0 bases on J, and the germline ends lie 8 bases apart. Looking up the germline V gene yields CDR1 LGHNA and CDR2 YSLEER.

What the work shows at the level of the full study, not this receptor alone: Observed TCR beta diversity per million T cells fell roughly linearly with age, and a significant reduction was already apparent by age roughly 40. There was a strong correlation between observed TCR beta diversity and the percentage of naive T cells measured by flow cytometry. Estimates of total diversity based on one million sequenced T cells were regarded as lower bounds and as underestimates. Because the CMV infection status of the donors was unknown, age-related changes in expanded clonotypes may potentially have been confounded. Compared with the aged group, the long-lived group had more naive CD4+ T cells, fewer expanded clones and increased TCR diversity, a pattern suggesting age selection. Because profiling used bulk unsorted PBMCs, naive and antigen-experienced compartments could not be compared conclusively.

The library was made by 5' RACE. The sequencing machine was an Illumina HiSeq 2500. The second PCR ran for about 6 to 11 cycles and used a J-beta primer mix along with a sample-barcoded 5' primer. A template-switch 5' adaptor carrying 12 random nucleotides introduced a unique molecular identifier onto each TCR beta cDNA molecule. At least 3 million CDR3-containing paired-end reads were obtained from each sample. All of the RNA was converted into first-strand cDNA using the Mint cDNA synthesis kit, with a TRBC-specific oligonucleotide serving as the primer. After uracil-DNA glycosylase treatment, a first 18-cycle PCR used universal primers M1SS and BC2_uni_R on all cDNA. The authors' analysis ran thus. For normalization, 1 million high-quality reads were randomly selected from each sample, with every read carrying a distinct molecular identifier. Reads sharing molecular identifiers were discarded rather than binned into consensus sequences. MiTCR, set to a Q25 quality threshold and the strictest error-elimination algorithm, was used for CDR3 identification, clonotype clustering and error correction. Lower-bound total TCR beta diversity was estimated with a nonparametric unseen species model using Euler transformation. TCRdb itself trimmed the public reads at Q25 with fastp, ran MiXCR and retained productive beta chains. Each record represents a unique CDR3 protein, reported with the most common genes and DNA among its rows. Here the V and J calls rest on TCRdb's processing, not on the authors' analysis. This sample holds more than 900,000 distinct CDR3 sequences; approximately 25% were observed only once. The biggest ten clones account for about 0.8% of the sample.

The data were also submitted as part of a second study, on T cells of mothers and their children. From the second report: The donors were nine systemically healthy Caucasian individuals, made up of three mothers and their six children. cDNA synthesis used all of the extracted RNA, with 1.5 ug of RNA in each 15 ul reaction. Sample barcodes and 2-4 random nucleotides were added via the M1S primer in the second PCR. Over 10 million TCR beta CDR3 reads came from each mother, compared with 2.5 million to 3.5 million reads from each child. Thymic selection shapes the output of TCR recombination in a similar way in related and unrelated pairs, and inherited differences have a minor effect. Related mother-child pairs always showed normalized repertoire overlap that was slightly higher than in unrelated mother-child pairs, though the difference was never significant. With a sensitivity of approximately 100 clones per million clonotypes, no persistent microchimeric T cell clones were detected. Deep NGS was used in the study to compare the TCR beta repertoires of mothers and children and to look for features that separate related mother-child pairs from unrelated individuals. Mothers averaged 40 +/- 4 years of age and children averaged about 12 +/- 4 years. After adapters were ligated using NEBNext reagents, the libraries underwent 100+100 nt paired-end sequencing on an Illumina HiSeq 2000. To prevent cross-contamination, the mother and child libraries were prepared a month apart and were sequenced in separate runs. For each donor, somewhere between about 450,000 and 2,100,000 distinct TCR beta clonotypes were identified. Naive TCR beta clonotypes were estimated from low-frequency clonotypes matched to each donor's FACS-determined naive share, without sorting.

This TCR derives from a girl aged 2 to 9 in good health. Sample: blood. The chain is made from TRBV4-3 and TRBJ1-1; the D segment cannot be called with confidence. This receptor has the CDR3 CASSQDHKLNTEAFF. Here is the DNA: TGCGCCAGCAGCCAAGATCATAAGCTGAACACTGAAGCTTTCTTT.